The 30 T cell receptor beta chains listed next were all sequenced from one sample in a study. From the RT-PCR reads, TCRdb called clonotypes with MiXCR, one entry per CDR3 protein. This repertoire shows about 700,000 distinct CDR3 sequences, about 14% found once; its top ten account for 3.6%. Material for sequencing was memory CD4+ T cells from blood. The receptor set was obtained from a female donor in good health, serving as a healthy control.

This clonotype was seen a handful of times. The chain recombines TRBV7-9 with TRBJ1-1; 7 positions agree with TRBD1. V was clipped by 4 bases and J by 1 base; unmatched bases: 12. Per the germline V gene, CDR1 is SEHNR and CDR2 is FQNEAQ (reference sequence). CDR3 length: 17 residues. CDR3 protein: CASSSTYDRAGNTEAFF. As DNA, the CDR3 is TGTGCCAGCAGCTCTACCTACGACAGGGCAGGGAACACTGAAGCTTTCTTT. Looking up the rest from reference TRBV7-9 and TRBJ1-1 gives the full variable domain: DTGVSQNPRHKITKRGQNVTFRCDPISEHNRLYWYRQTLGQGPEFLTYFQNEAQLEKSRLLSDRFSAERPKGSFSTLEIQRTEQGDSAMYLCASSSTYDRAGNTEAFFGQGTRLTVV.

This clonotype was detected ten times or more. In DNA form, the CDR3 reads TGCAGCGTCACAGGGGGGGAGGACACTGAAGCTTTCTTT. It is translated as CSVTGGEDTEAFF. The gene calls are TRBV29-1 and TRBJ1-1, with TRBD1 matching 8 bases. V trimming: 6 bases; J trimming: 3 bases; junction bases outside the gene matches: 6. CDR1 is SQVTM, CDR2 ANQGSEA, per germline. This CDR3 comprises 13 residues.

There are many counts of this clonotype. The chain has TRBV20-1 and TRBJ2-7, with 7 bases aligning to TRBD2. Germline V lookup: CDR1 DFQATT, CDR2 SNEGSKA (reference sequence). This CDR3 is 15 amino acids long. The V segment lost 2 bases and the J segment 0 bases; nucleotides outside the gene matches: 7. The CDR3 DNA follows: TGCAGTGCTAGATCGCAACTAGCGCCCTCCTACGAGCAGTACTTC. This sequence encodes CSARSQLAPSYEQYF.

This clonotype showed up just a few times. The gene calls are TRBV6-6 and TRBJ1-2, with D possibly being TRBD1 (5 bases). Germline CDR1 reads MNHNY; CDR2 reads SVGAGI (reference sequence). CDR3 length equals 15 residues. Trimming cost V 7 bases and J 8 bases, with 23 bases left between them. CDR3 residues: CASTTPTPRGIGYTF. CDR3 coding DNA: TGTGCCAGCACCACCCCGACCCCCCGGGGGATAGGCTACACCTTC.

V gene TRBV7-9 combines with J gene TRBJ1-2; a weak D match, TRBD1 (6 bases). Germline assignment: CDR1 SEHNR and CDR2 FQNEAQ (reference sequence). The CDR3 is made up of 14 amino acids. Trimming took 4 bases from V and 3 from J, leaving 12 bases between them. CDR3 loop: CASSSGADYYGYTF. The CDR3 DNA follows: TGTGCCAGCAGCTCAGGGGCAGACTACTATGGCTACACCTTC.

This clonotype was picked up a small number of times. The chain employs TRBV5-1 and TRBJ2-6; D is undetermined. Trimming removed 2 bases at V and 1 base at J, with 7 bases between. Germline V gives CDR1 SGHRS, CDR2 YFSETQ. CDR3 length: 15 residues. The DNA of the CDR3 is TGCGCCAGCAGCTTTGGTTTATCTGGGGCCAACGTCCTGACTTTC. Protein: CASSFGLSGANVLTF.

This clonotype turned up a few times. V and J are TRBV4-3 and TRBJ2-7; 8 bases match TRBD1. CDR1 LGHNA and CDR2 YSLEER come from the germline V gene. This CDR3 has 16 residues. With V trimmed by 1 base and J by 2 bases, 7 bases remained unmatched. CDR3 sequence: CASSQATTGGTYEQYF. In DNA, the CDR3 is TGCGCCAGCAGCCAAGCAACCACAGGGGGGACCTACGAGCAGTACTTC.

This clonotype was seen ten or more times. The V and J genes are TRBV15 and TRBJ2-2; D perhaps matches TRBD1 (5 bases). The CDR3 contains 15 residues. Germline CDR1 is LNHNV and CDR2 is YYDKDF (reference sequence). With 2 bases removed from V and 1 base from J, the gap between germline ends came to 8 bases. The chain's CDR3 is CATSRLDRNTGELFF. The CDR3 DNA is TGTGCCACCAGCAGACTAGACAGGAACACCGGGGAGCTGTTTTTT. Full variable domain (missing parts from reference TRBV15 and TRBJ2-2): DAMVIQNPRYQVTQFGKPVTLSCSQTLNHNVMYWYQQKSSQAPKLLFHYYDKDFNNEADTPDNFQSRRPNTSFCFLDIRSPGLGDTAMYLCATSRLDRNTGELFFGEGSRLTVL.

This clonotype was detected many times. The V gene is TRBV4-3, the J gene TRBJ1-3; a weak D match, TRBD1 (5 bases). CDR1 LGHNA and CDR2 YSLEER come from the germline V gene. This CDR3 spans 13 amino acids. V was cut by 7 bases and J by 5 bases, with 12 bases left in between. CDR3 nucleotide sequence: TGCGCCAGCACGTCCCCAGGGAGAAACACCATATATTTT. Translated, it gives CASTSPGRNTIYF.

This clonotype showed up just a few times. The genes are TRBV6-5 and TRBJ1-2, with D perhaps TRBD1 (5 bases). The germline V gene encodes CDR1 MNHEY and CDR2 SVGAGI. The CDR3 loop spans 14 amino acids. Trimming left V 5 bases short and J 5 bases short, with 15 bases between. Written as DNA, the CDR3 is TGTGCCAGCAGTGAGACAGCTACGGGGTATGGCTACACCTTC. Protein product: CASSETATGYGYTF.

This clonotype was counted many times. The CDR3 sequence: CASRPKREQGYEQYF. CDR3 bases: TGTGCCAGCAGGCCCAAGCGGGAGCAGGGCTACGAGCAGTACTTC. This chain links TRBV12-3 or TRBV12-4 with TRBJ2-7; 8 nucleotides match TRBD2. CDR3 length: 15 amino acids. After removal of 6 bases from V and 3 bases from J, the junction contained 10 bases not matched to a gene.

The sample holds many counts of this clonotype. This chain joins TRBV5-5 and TRBJ2-5; maybe TRBD2 (5 bases). V shed 2 bases and J shed 2 bases, with 13 bases lying between them. The CDR3 runs to 15 residues. Germline CDR1 SGHKS, CDR2 YYEKEE (reference sequence). CDR3: CASSLISSGQETQYF. CDR3 bases: TGTGCCAGCAGCTTAATTTCAAGCGGACAAGAGACCCAGTACTTC.

This clonotype has a count of ten or more. J is TRBJ1-5 and V is TRBV27; unclear D gene. From germline, CDR1 is MNHEY and CDR2 SMNVEV (reference sequence). This CDR3 region has 15 residues. V was trimmed by 0 bases and J by 0 bases, leaving 6 bases between them. CDR3 DNA: TGTGCCAGCAGTTTATCCAGACATAGCAATCAGCCCCAGCATTTT. Translated, it gives CASSLSRHSNQPQHF.

This clonotype was seen only a few times. V is TRBV5-5 and J is TRBJ2-1; no clear D. V lost 4 bases to trimming and J lost 0 bases, with 11 bases between them. Germline lookup yields CDR1 SGHKS and CDR2 YYEKEE (reference sequence). The CDR3 covers 15 residues. The CDR3 DNA reads as TGTGCCAGCAGCCCGAATGTGGGCTCCTACAATGAGCAGTTCTTC. As protein: CASSPNVGSYNEQFF.

This clonotype was counted a few times. The chain has TRBV10-3 and TRBJ2-1; TRBD2 matches 9 bases. Germline V CDR1 and CDR2: ENHRY, SYGVKD. V was clipped by 2 bases and J by 5 bases; unmatched bases: 4. CDR3 length equals 15 residues. The CDR3 sequence: CAISEGSGSHNEQFF. CDR3 nucleotides: TGTGCCATCAGTGAGGGTAGCGGGAGCCACAATGAGCAGTTCTTC.

This clonotype was found a few times. The chain joins TRBV28 to TRBJ1-2; 7 bases line up with TRBD1. Trimming took 6 bases from V and 4 from J; bases not matched to a gene: 8. The germline CDR1 and CDR2 sequences are MDHEN and SYDVKM. The CDR3 is 14 amino acids. The CDR3 protein is CASRETGRVYGYTF. The CDR3 nucleotides read TGTGCCAGCAGGGAGACAGGGAGGGTCTATGGCTACACCTTC.

This clonotype has a count of ten or more. The V gene is TRBV20-1, the J gene TRBJ2-5, with D possibly TRBD1 on 5 matching bases. Germline-derived CDR1 and CDR2 are DFQATT and SNEGSKA (reference sequence). V lost 8 bases, J lost 5 bases, and 12 bases lay in between. The CDR3 sequence is 11 residues long. The CDR3 is CSLGVRETQYF. The CDR3 DNA follows: TGCAGTCTAGGGGTGAGGGAGACCCAGTACTTC.

Only a few counts were recorded for this clonotype. CDR3 DNA sequence: TGCAGTGCTAGAGGGCAGGGGTCCTCCCTAGCGGGAGGGCCCTATGAGCAGTTCTTC. Encoded protein: CSARGQGSSLAGGPYEQFF. This chain connects TRBV20-1 to TRBJ2-1, with TRBD2 identical over 12 bases. The germline V gene encodes CDR1 DFQATT and CDR2 SNEGSKA (reference sequence). The V segment lost 1 base and the J segment 8 bases; nucleotides outside the gene matches: 18. The CDR3 consists of 19 residues.

The chain is built from TRBV15 and TRBJ1-3; D gene ambiguous. CDR1 and CDR2 (germline): LNHNV, YYDKDF (reference sequence). The V gene lost 0 bases and the J gene lost 0 bases, with 9 bases spanning the gap. The CDR3 runs to 16 residues. The CDR3 reads CATSRDITNSGNTIYF. The CDR3 nucleotides are TGTGCCACCAGCAGAGATATAACAAACTCTGGAAACACCATATATTTT.

There are many counts of this clonotype. This chain joins TRBV7-2 and TRBJ1-5; no definite D call. Per the germline V gene, CDR1 is SGHTA and CDR2 is FQGNSA. The V end was cut by 1 base, the J end by 3 bases, with 10 bases between. This CDR3 has 15 amino acids. The CDR3 nucleotides read TGTGCCAGCAGCTTAGACGGACGGGTCAATCAGCCCCAGCATTTT. It codes for CASSLDGRVNQPQHF.

The V gene is TRBV5-1, the J gene TRBJ2-7, with D perhaps TRBD1 (6 bases). This CDR3 has 15 residues. V was shortened by 3 bases and J by 2 bases, with 15 bases between the two germline ends. Germline loops: CDR1 SGHRS, CDR2 YFSETQ. CDR3 sequence (DNA): TGCGCCAGCAGCTACGGACAGCCTGGGACCTACGAGCAGTACTTC. The encoded protein is CASSYGQPGTYEQYF. The full variable domain, completed using reference TRBV5-1 and TRBJ2-7, is KAGVTQTPRYLIKTRGQQVTLSCSPISGHRSVSWYQQTPGQGLQFLFEYFSETQRNKGNFPGRFSGRQFSNSRSEMNVSTLELGDSALYLCASSYGQPGTYEQYFGPGTRLTVT.

This clonotype was observed a handful of times. This chain connects TRBV20-1 to TRBJ1-6; D is possibly TRBD1 (5 bases). This CDR3 has 16 residues. Looked up from germline, CDR1 is DFQATT and CDR2 is SNEGSKA (reference sequence). DNA of the CDR3: TGCAGCCCTGCTCAGGGTCCCTCGGGGTATAATTCACCCCTCCACTTT. Protein: CSPAQGPSGYNSPLHF.

This clonotype was seen at least ten times. The gene calls are TRBV4-2 and TRBJ1-2; D uncertain. The ends were cut back, 0 bases at V and 8 bases at J, with 22 bases in the middle. The V gene's germline CDR1 is LGHNA and CDR2 YNFKEQ. The CDR3 loop spans 17 amino acids. The CDR3 loop is CASSQDYEYAARWGYTF. In nucleotides, the CDR3 is TGTGCCAGCAGCCAAGATTACGAATATGCAGCCCGGTGGGGCTACACCTTC.

J is TRBJ2-7 and V is TRBV4-2; no definite D call. Per germline, CDR1 LGHNA and CDR2 YNFKEQ. V lost 4 bases, J lost 5 bases, and 3 bases lay in between. The CDR3 length is 10 residues. The CDR3 nucleotides are TGTGCCAGCAGCCGAGACGAGCAGTACTTC. Amino acids: CASSRDEQYF.

In its sample, this clonotype was seen many times. This chain connects TRBV12-3 or TRBV12-4 to TRBJ2-3; D is uncertain. The length of the CDR3 is 13 residues. Trimming took off 0 bases at V and 10 bases at J, with 11 bases between the two ends. The CDR3 DNA reads TGTGCCAGCAGTTTAGCCACCCAAAGGGCGCAGTATTTT. As protein: CASSLATQRAQYF.

Many counts were recorded for this clonotype. This chain uses TRBV20-1 with TRBJ2-3, with D uncertain. CDR1 is DFQATT and CDR2 is SNEGSKA in the germline V gene (reference sequence). V shed 5 bases and J shed 6 bases, with 15 bases lying between them. The CDR3 contains 13 residues. In DNA, the CDR3 is TGCAGTGCTCCGGACGGAGCATTGGATACGCAGTATTTT. Its translation is CSAPDGALDTQYF.

The V call is TRBV20-1, the J call TRBJ1-5, with unresolved D. The germline V gene encodes CDR1 DFQATT and CDR2 SNEGSKA (reference sequence). V shed 2 bases and J shed 3 bases, with 8 bases lying between them. The CDR3 runs to 13 residues. Written as DNA, the CDR3 is TGCAGTGCTAGACCGGGATTCAATCAGCCCCAGCATTTT. Encoded protein: CSARPGFNQPQHF.

This clonotype was observed a handful of times. The chain has TRBV4-2 and TRBJ2-7; the D gene is possibly TRBD1 (7 bases). V was shortened by 3 bases and J by 3 bases, with 15 bases between the two germline ends. The CDR3 is 15 residues long. The germline CDR1 and CDR2 sequences are LGHNA and YNFKEQ. The CDR3 sequence is CASSQAYRGGYEQYF. The CDR3 bases are TGTGCCAGCAGCCAGGCTTACAGGGGAGGCTACGAGCAGTACTTC.

V and J are TRBV20-1 and TRBJ2-1; D remains unclear. Per germline, CDR1 DFQATT and CDR2 SNEGSKA (reference sequence). Trimming cost V 6 bases and J 4 bases, with 16 bases left between them. This CDR3 is 14 amino acids long. The DNA of the CDR3 is TGCAGTGCCCCCCCCGCGAGCTTGTACAATGAGCAGTTCTTC. Protein product: CSAPPASLYNEQFF.

The chain has TRBV20-1 and TRBJ2-2, with a possible D match to TRBD2 (6 bases). The V gene's germline CDR1 is DFQATT and CDR2 SNEGSKA (reference sequence). The V end was cut by 5 bases, the J end by 7 bases, with 17 bases between. The CDR3 sequence is 14 residues long. The CDR3 DNA reads as TGCAGTGCTGGGAGCGGGTTAACAAGCGGGGAGCTGTTTTTT. As protein: CSAGSGLTSGELFF.